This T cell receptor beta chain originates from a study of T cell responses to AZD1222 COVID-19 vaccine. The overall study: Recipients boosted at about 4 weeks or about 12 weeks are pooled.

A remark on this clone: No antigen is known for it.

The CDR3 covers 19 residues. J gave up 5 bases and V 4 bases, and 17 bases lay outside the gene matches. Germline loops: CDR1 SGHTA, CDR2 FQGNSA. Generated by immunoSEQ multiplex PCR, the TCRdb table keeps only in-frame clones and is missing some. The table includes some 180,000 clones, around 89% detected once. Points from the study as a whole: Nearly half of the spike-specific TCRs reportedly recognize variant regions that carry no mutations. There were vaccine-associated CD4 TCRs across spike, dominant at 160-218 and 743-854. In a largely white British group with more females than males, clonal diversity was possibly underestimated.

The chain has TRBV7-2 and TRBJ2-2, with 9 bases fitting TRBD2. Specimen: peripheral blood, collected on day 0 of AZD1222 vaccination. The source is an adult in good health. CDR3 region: CASSSFRGGLALATGELFF. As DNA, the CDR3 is TGTGCCAGCAGCTCATTCCGGGGCGGACTAGCGCTCGCAACCGGGGAGCTGTTTTTT.